This T cell receptor beta chain was obtained from a study of cytomegalovirus exposure and HLA in healthy donors. Overall study context: The Caucasian-associated ancestry cluster held under 90% of a few hundred genotyped donors. Study findings and constraints: Fewer N-insertions (relative to the roughly 700-donor mean) were reportedly seen in an Asian-associated ancestry cluster in a later analysis.

PCR involved 60 Vbeta and 13 Jbeta primers. TCRdb's table, derived via immunoSEQ multiplex PCR, lists solely in-frame clones and lacks some. The data contain about 150,000 clones, 60% to 85% of them singletons. In its sample, this clone was seen a few times. Its antigen is undetermined. Donors showed nominal health when sampled, although they likely had unrecorded immune exposures. This CDR3 comprises 14 residues. Trimming cost V 6 bases and J 4 bases, with 16 bases left between them. The V gene's germline CDR1 is SGHKS and CDR2 YYEKEE (reference sequence). This rearrangement joins TRBV5-5 to TRBJ1-1; unclear D gene. The sample was PBMCs. This TCR was sampled from a man between 40 and 49 years old in good health and CMV-seropositive. CDR3 nucleotide sequence: TGTGCCAGCAACTCTTGGTCTATCGGCACTGAAGCTTTCTTT. Amino acid sequence: CASNSWSIGTEAFF.